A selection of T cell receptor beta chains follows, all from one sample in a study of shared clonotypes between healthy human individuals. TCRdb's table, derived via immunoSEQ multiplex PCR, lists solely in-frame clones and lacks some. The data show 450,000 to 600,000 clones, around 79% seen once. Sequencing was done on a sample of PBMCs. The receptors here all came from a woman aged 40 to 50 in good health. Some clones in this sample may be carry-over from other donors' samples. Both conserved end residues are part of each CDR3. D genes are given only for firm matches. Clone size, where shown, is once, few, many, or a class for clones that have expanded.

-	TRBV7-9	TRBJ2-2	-	TGTGCCAGCAGCTCGGACAGTGCTAACACCGGGGAGCTGTTTTTT	CASSSDSANTGELFF
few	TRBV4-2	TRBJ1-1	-	TGTGCCAGCAATTTAGAGGGGCAGAACACTGAAGCTTTCTTT	CASNLEGQNTEAFF
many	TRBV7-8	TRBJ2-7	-	TGTGCCAGCAGCATGAGCTCCTACGAGCAGTACTTC	CASSMSSYEQYF
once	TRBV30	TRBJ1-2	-	TGTGCCTGGAGTGTACTAATGACTCAGTATGGCTACACCTTC	CAWSVLMTQYGYTF
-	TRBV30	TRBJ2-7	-	TGTGCCTGGAGTGTCACGGGACGGATCTACGAGCAGTACTTC	CAWSVTGRIYEQYF
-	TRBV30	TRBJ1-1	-	TGTGCCTGGAGTGTCACCATGAACACTGAAGCTTTCTTT	CAWSVTMNTEAFF
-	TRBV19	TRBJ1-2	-	TGTGCCAGTAGTTCCACTCAGGGGACATCGACTCCTACGAACTATGGCTACACCTTC	CASSSTQGTSTPTNYGYTF
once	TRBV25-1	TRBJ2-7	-	TGTGCCAGCAGTGAATTAGCCCTCTACGAGCAGTACTTC	CASSELALYEQYF
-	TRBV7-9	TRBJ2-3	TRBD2	TGTGCCAGCAGCTTGGCTAGCGGCAACACAGATACGCAGTATTTT	CASSLASGNTDTQYF
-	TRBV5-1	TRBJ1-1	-	TGCGCCAGCAGCCCCCTCGGGAATTGGGACACTGAAGCTTTCTTT	CASSPLGNWDTEAFF
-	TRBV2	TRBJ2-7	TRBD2	TGTGCCAGCAGTGATTTACTAGCGGGGAGAGCAGGGTACGAGCAGTACTTC	CASSDLLAGRAGYEQYF
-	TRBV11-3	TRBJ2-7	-	TGTGCCAGCAGCTTAGGGTTCGGGTGGGAGCAGTACTTC	CASSLGFGWEQYF
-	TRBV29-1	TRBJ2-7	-	TGCAGCGTTGGGCAGAACTCCTACGAGCAGTACTTC	CSVGQNSYEQYF
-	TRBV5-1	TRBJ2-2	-	TGCGCCAGCAGTTCGGGACAACCCACCGGGGAGCTGTTTTTT	CASSSGQPTGELFF
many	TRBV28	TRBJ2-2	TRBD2	TGTGCCAGTGACGGCTGGCGGGGGGCGAACACCGGGGAGCTGTTTTTT	CASDGWRGANTGELFF
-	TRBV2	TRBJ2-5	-	TGTGCCAGCAGTGAAGGGTCAAACCAAGAGACCCAGTACTTC	CASSEGSNQETQYF